The 23 T cell receptor beta chains in this list originate from one sample, sequenced in a study of human T cells and chemical hapten exposure (TCRdb year 2021). Per the publication, the time point label means: patch test 1, 2 weeks after DPC sensitization. The treatment or condition label here, explained by the study, means: therapeutic diphenylcyclopropenone sensitization with weekly scalp DPC. Libraries came from RACE. Sequenced using a NextSeq 500. The public reads were run again by TCRdb, first through fastp at Q25 and then through MiXCR, and only productive beta chains were kept. Rows with a matching CDR3 protein are joined into one entry that keeps the most common DNA and genes. In this sample the table shows over 85,000 distinct CDR3 sequences, around 12% of which occur a single time. In total, the top ten clones hold 2.1% of the sample. The material sequenced was whole blood, taken in connection with sensitization to the hapten diphenylcyclopropenone (DPC). Receptor source: a woman between 35 and 50 years old with alopecia areata. Some clones in this sample may be carry-over from other donors' samples.

This clonotype was detected a few times. The chain combines TRBV2 with TRBJ2-7; TRBD1 matches 10 bases. Germline loops: CDR1 SNHLY, CDR2 FYNNEI. The V gene end was trimmed by 2 bases and the J gene end by 1 base; junction bases not matched to a gene: 2. The CDR3 consists of 15 residues. CDR3 sequence: CASSEWTGGSYEQYF. The CDR3 DNA reads as TGTGCCAGCAGTGAATGGACAGGGGGATCCTACGAGCAGTACTTC.

This clonotype was seen repeatedly, ten times or more. The V call is TRBV3-1, the J call TRBJ1-1; tentatively, D is TRBD1 (6 bases). The CDR3 spans 18 residues. V lost 0 bases and J 1 base, leaving 18 bases between the germline ends. Per the germline V gene, CDR1 is LGHDT and CDR2 is YNNKEL (reference sequence). CDR3 bases: TGTGCCAGCAGCCAAGATCTGCAGGGGCAGTCGCCGAACACTGAAGCTTTCTTT. Translating it yields CASSQDLQGQSPNTEAFF.

A few counts support this clonotype. The chain uses TRBV24-1 and TRBJ1-1; perhaps TRBD1 as D (5 bases). CDR3 length: 15 amino acids. In germline, CDR1 is KGHDR, CDR2 SFDVKD. V lost 2 bases, J lost 1 base, and 10 bases lay in between. In DNA form, the CDR3 reads TGTGCCACCAGTGATTCCCAGGGCGGGAACACTGAAGCTTTCTTT. Translation: CATSDSQGGNTEAFF.

CDR3 residues: CASSVGAGNQPQHF. CDR3 in DNA: TGTGCCAGCAGCGTAGGGGCAGGCAATCAGCCCCAGCATTTT. The V and J genes are TRBV9 and TRBJ1-5, with D unresolved. The CDR3 consists of 14 residues. Trimming removed 0 bases from V and 2 bases from J, with 6 bases in between. The germline CDR1 and CDR2 sequences are SGDLS and YYNGEE.

The chain links TRBV4-3 to TRBJ2-1; TRBD2 is a possible D gene (6 bases). The CDR3 covers 15 residues. V was clipped by 1 base and J by 2 bases, with 9 bases between them. The germline CDR1 and CDR2 sequences are LGHNA and YSLEER. CDR3 coding DNA: TGCGCCAGCAGCCAAGGGCTAGCGCCCTACAATGAGCAGTTCTTC. Encoded protein: CASSQGLAPYNEQFF.

This clonotype was seen a handful of times. The chain carries TRBV29-1 and TRBJ2-7; 9 nucleotides match TRBD2. Trimming cost V 6 bases and J 0 bases; bases outside gene matches: 3. The germline CDR1 and CDR2 sequences are SQVTM and ANQGSEA. The CDR3 extends over 13 amino acids. The CDR3 is CSVLSGSSYEQYF. The CDR3 DNA follows: TGCAGCGTCCTTAGCGGGAGCTCCTACGAGCAGTACTTC.

In this sample, this clonotype turned up many times. The DNA of the CDR3 is TGTGCCAGCAGCGTAGAAAACTCTGGAAACACCATATATTTT. It codes for CASSVENSGNTIYF. The chain uses TRBV9 and TRBJ1-3; D gene ambiguous. The V and J ends lost 0 bases and 0 bases respectively, with 4 bases between them. Germline CDR1 SGDLS, CDR2 YYNGEE. The CDR3 extends over 14 amino acids.

This clonotype was seen at least ten times. The chain links TRBV29-1 to TRBJ1-1; D is ambiguous. Trimming took 4 bases from V and 0 from J, leaving 3 bases between them. Germline V gene lookup returns CDR1 SQVTM and CDR2 ANQGSEA. The length of the CDR3 is 11 residues. For the CDR3, the DNA is TGCAGCGTTGCTATGAACACTGAAGCTTTCTTT. This gives the protein CSVAMNTEAFF.

The V call is TRBV2, the J call TRBJ2-4; D perhaps matches TRBD2 (5 bases). V was pared by 0 bases and J by 8 bases, with 11 bases between. The CDR3 is 14 amino acids. The germline gives CDR1 SNHLY, CDR2 FYNNEI. The CDR3: CASSEATRKDIQYF. The DNA of the CDR3 is TGTGCCAGCAGTGAAGCTACTAGGAAAGACATTCAGTACTTC.

This clonotype was seen repeatedly, ten times or more. The V call is TRBV18, the J call TRBJ1-1; the D is unclear. CDR3 length equals 13 residues. Germline V CDR1 and CDR2: KGHSH, LQKENI. Trimming cost V 6 bases and J 2 bases, with 10 bases left between them. CDR3 residues: CASSRRQNTEAFF. CDR3 DNA: TGTGCCAGCTCCCGCCGACAAAACACTGAAGCTTTCTTT. Supplemented by reference TRBV18 and TRBJ1-1, the full variable domain reads NAGVMQNPRHLVRRRGQEARLRCSPMKGHSHVYWYRQLPEEGLKFMVYLQKENIIDESGMPKERFSAEFPKEGPSILRIQQVVRGDSAAYFCASSRRQNTEAFFGQGTRLTVV.

The rearrangement uses TRBV28 and TRBJ2-7; a possible D gene is TRBD2 (6 bases). Per the germline V gene, CDR1 is MDHEN and CDR2 is SYDVKM. Trimming pared 3 bases from V and 6 bases from J, leaving 9 bases between. The CDR3 loop spans 12 amino acids. The CDR3, as DNA: TGTGCCAGCAGTTTCAGCGGGCGCGAGCAGTACTTC. As protein: CASSFSGREQYF.

This clonotype has only a few counts. CDR3 sequence reads: CASSPGLVWSNEQFF. In DNA form, the CDR3 reads TGCGCCAGCAGCCCAGGACTAGTCTGGAGCAATGAGCAGTTCTTC. The genes are TRBV5-1 and TRBJ2-1; 7 bases fit TRBD2. The length of the CDR3 is 15 residues. Germline CDR1 is SGHRS and CDR2 is YFSETQ. Trimming at V came to 4 bases and at J to 6 bases, leaving 10 bases not matched to a gene.

This clonotype was counted only a few times. CDR3 residues: CASSSTGTGRVGEQYF. In nucleotides, the CDR3 is TGTGCCAGCAGCTCAACCGGGACAGGGCGAGTTGGTGAGCAGTATTTT. The rearrangement joins TRBV5-5 to TRBJ2-3, with 9 nucleotides matching TRBD1. The CDR3 extends over 16 amino acids. V was pared by 3 bases and J by 11 bases, with 16 bases of the junction left unmatched. Germline CDR1 and CDR2: SGHKS and YYEKEE (reference sequence).

This clonotype was counted ten times or more. The CDR3 region is CASSRIYEQYF. The CDR3 bases are TGTGCCAGCAGCCGCATCTACGAGCAGTACTTC. V gene TRBV12-3 or TRBV12-4 combines with J gene TRBJ2-7; D unresolved. The CDR3 has 11 residues. Trimming removed 6 bases at V and 3 bases at J, with 6 bases between.

This clonotype was seen only a few times. This chain connects TRBV7-6 to TRBJ1-1, with D uncertain. The CDR3 runs to 12 residues. The germline V and J ends were trimmed by 1 base and 6 bases, with 6 bases remaining between them. The germline V gene has CDR1 SGHVS and CDR2 FNYEAQ. The CDR3 DNA reads as TGTGCCAGCAGCTTAGTCGGGGCTGAAGCTTTCTTT. Encoded protein: CASSLVGAEAFF.

The table lists this clonotype with many counts. The V call is TRBV7-3, the J call TRBJ2-1; the match to TRBD2 covers 9 bases. Germline assignment: CDR1 SGHTA and CDR2 FQGTGA. V lost 5 bases, J lost 4 bases, and 6 bases stayed unmatched. The CDR3 consists of 15 residues. The CDR3 reads CASSLNLAGYNEQFF. As DNA, the CDR3 is TGTGCCAGCAGCCTCAACCTAGCGGGATACAATGAGCAGTTCTTC.

V usage is TRBV7-2 and J usage is TRBJ2-1, with D possibly TRBD1 on 8 matching bases. Germline V gene data show CDR1 as SGHTA and CDR2 as FQGNSA. V shed 6 bases and J shed 8 bases, with 17 bases lying between them. This CDR3 has 14 residues. The CDR3: CASRPGQGGDEQFF. For the CDR3, the DNA is TGTGCCAGCAGACCAGGACAGGGAGGGGATGAGCAGTTCTTC.

The chain recombines TRBV30 with TRBJ2-5, with a tentative D call TRBD2 (6 bases). V lost 2 bases and J 4 bases, leaving 14 bases between the germline ends. The CDR3 length is 14 residues. Looked up from germline, CDR1 is GTSNPN and CDR2 is SVGIG (reference sequence). The CDR3 protein is CAWSTEGRGETQYF. As DNA, the CDR3 is TGTGCCTGGAGTACGGAGGGTAGGGGAGAGACCCAGTACTTC.

The chain employs TRBV12-3 or TRBV12-4 and TRBJ2-7; TRBD1 matches 9 bases. V gave up 11 bases and J gave up 6 bases; unmatched junction bases: 20. The CDR3 length is 16 residues. The CDR3 bases are TGTGCCCGCAAACTGGGGACGGGACAGGGACTGTCCGAGCAGTACTTC. Protein sequence: CARKLGTGQGLSEQYF.

This sequence joins TRBV28 and TRBJ2-2; 7 bases are shared with TRBD1. Germline CDR1 reads MDHEN; CDR2 reads SYDVKM. V shed 5 bases and J 7 bases; nucleotides not matched to a gene: 4. The CDR3 contains 13 residues. CDR3 nucleotide sequence: TGTGCCAGCAGTGGGACAGCTTACGGGGAGCTGTTTTTT. Its translation: CASSGTAYGELFF.

The chain uses TRBV29-1 and TRBJ2-7; 12 positions match TRBD1. The CDR3 covers 14 residues. The V gene end was trimmed by 4 bases and the J gene end by 4 bases; junction bases not matched to a gene: 5. The germline CDR1 and CDR2 sequences are SQVTM and ANQGSEA. The CDR3 region is CSVGGQGAPYEQYF. CDR3 DNA sequence: TGCAGCGTTGGGGGACAGGGGGCGCCGTACGAGCAGTACTTC.

This sequence joins TRBV9 and TRBJ1-1; D is unclear. Germline CDR1 reads SGDLS; CDR2 reads YYNGEE. This CDR3 has 12 residues. The V and J ends lost 0 bases and 7 bases respectively, with 7 bases between them. CDR3 region: CASSVVGGEAFF. For the CDR3, the DNA is TGTGCCAGCAGCGTAGTTGGTGGTGAAGCTTTCTTT.

The chain carries TRBV9 and TRBJ2-3, with D possibly matching TRBD2 (5 bases). The CDR3 spans 14 residues. Trimming stripped 6 bases from V and 5 bases from J, with 16 bases between. CDR1 is SGDLS and CDR2 is YYNGEE in the germline V gene. DNA for the CDR3: TGTGCCAGCACCGCCGGAGGAGGTGGAGATACGCAGTATTTT. Encoded protein: CASTAGGGGDTQYF.